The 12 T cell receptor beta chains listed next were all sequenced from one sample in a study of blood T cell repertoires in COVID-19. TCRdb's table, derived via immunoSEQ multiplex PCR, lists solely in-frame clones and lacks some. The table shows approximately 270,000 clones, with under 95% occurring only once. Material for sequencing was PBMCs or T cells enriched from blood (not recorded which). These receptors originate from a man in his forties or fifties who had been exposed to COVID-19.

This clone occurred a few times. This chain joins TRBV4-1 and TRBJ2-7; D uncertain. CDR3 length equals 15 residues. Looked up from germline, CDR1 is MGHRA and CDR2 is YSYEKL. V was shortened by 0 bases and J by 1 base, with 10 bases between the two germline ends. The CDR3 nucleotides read TGCGCCAGCAGCCAAGATTTCGGGTATTCCTACGAGCAGTACTTC. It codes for CASSQDFGYSYEQYF.

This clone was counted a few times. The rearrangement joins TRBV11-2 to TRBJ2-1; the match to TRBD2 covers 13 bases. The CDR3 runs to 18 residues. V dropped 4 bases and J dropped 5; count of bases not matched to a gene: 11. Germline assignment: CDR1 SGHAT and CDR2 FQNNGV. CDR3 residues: CASSSGGTSGIGNNEQFF. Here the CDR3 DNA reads TGTGCCAGCAGCTCAGGCGGGACTAGCGGGATAGGGAACAATGAGCAGTTCTTC.

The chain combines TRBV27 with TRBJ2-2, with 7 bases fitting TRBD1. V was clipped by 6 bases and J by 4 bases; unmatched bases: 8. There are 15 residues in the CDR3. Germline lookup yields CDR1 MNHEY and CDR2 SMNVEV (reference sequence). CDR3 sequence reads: CASRRDRVRTGELFF. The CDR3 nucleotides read TGTGCCAGCAGACGAGACAGGGTCCGCACCGGGGAGCTGTTTTTT.

The CDR3: CAISGGGTANQPQHF. In nucleotides, the CDR3 is TGTGCCATCAGCGGAGGAGGGACCGCCAATCAGCCCCAGCATTTT. J is TRBJ1-5 and V is TRBV10-3; tentatively, D is TRBD1 (5 bases). The CDR3 contains 15 residues. Trimming left V 6 bases short and J 3 bases short, with 15 bases between. CDR1 is ENHRY, CDR2 SYGVKD, per germline.

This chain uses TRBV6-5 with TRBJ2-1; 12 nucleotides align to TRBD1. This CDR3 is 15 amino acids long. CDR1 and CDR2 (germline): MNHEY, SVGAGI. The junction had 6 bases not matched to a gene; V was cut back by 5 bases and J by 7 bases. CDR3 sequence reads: CASSRGTGGSNEQFF. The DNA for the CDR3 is TGTGCCAGCAGTCGCGGGACAGGGGGCTCGAATGAGCAGTTCTTC.

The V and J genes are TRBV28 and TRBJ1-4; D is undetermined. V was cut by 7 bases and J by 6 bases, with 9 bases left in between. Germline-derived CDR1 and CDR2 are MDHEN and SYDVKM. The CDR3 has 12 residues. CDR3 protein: CASTETDEKLFF. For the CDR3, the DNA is TGTGCCAGCACTGAGACTGATGAAAAACTGTTTTTT.

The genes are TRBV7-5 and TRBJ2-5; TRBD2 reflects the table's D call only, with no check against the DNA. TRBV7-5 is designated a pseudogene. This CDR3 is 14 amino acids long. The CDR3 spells CVRSFIAGQETQYF. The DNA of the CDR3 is TGTGTCAGAAGCTTCATAGCGGGCCAAGAGACCCAGTACTTC.

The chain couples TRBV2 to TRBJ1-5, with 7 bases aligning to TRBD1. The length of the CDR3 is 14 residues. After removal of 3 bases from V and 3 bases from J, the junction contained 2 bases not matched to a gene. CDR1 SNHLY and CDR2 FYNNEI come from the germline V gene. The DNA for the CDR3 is TGTGCCAGCAGTGACAGGGGGGACAATCAGCCCCAGCATTTT. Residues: CASSDRGDNQPQHF.

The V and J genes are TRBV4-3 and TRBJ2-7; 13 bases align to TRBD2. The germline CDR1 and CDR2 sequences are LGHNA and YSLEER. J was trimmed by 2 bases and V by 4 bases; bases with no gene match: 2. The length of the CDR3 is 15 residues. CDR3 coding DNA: TGCGCCAGCAGCCCTGGGACTAGCGGGACCTACGAGCAGTACTTC. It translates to CASSPGTSGTYEQYF.

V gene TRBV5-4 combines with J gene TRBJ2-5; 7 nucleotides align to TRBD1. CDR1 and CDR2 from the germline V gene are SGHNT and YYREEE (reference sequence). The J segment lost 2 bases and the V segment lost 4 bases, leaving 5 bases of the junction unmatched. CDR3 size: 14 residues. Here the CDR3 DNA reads TGTGCCAGCAGCCTGGGACAGAAGCAAGAGACCCAGTACTTC. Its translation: CASSLGQKQETQYF.

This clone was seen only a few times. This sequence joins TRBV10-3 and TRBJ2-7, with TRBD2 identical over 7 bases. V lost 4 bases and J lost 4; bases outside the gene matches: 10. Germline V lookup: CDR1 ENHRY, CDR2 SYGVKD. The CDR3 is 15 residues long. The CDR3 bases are TGTGCCATCAGTGCTGGGGCGGGAGTGTATTACGAGCAGTACTTC. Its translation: CAISAGAGVYYEQYF.

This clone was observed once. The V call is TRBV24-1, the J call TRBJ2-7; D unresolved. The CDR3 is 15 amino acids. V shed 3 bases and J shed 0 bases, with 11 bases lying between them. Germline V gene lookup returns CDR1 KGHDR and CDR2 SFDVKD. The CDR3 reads CATSDPYGSSYEQYF. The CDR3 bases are TGTGCCACCAGTGATCCGTATGGTAGCTCCTACGAGCAGTACTTC.